A selection of T cell receptor beta chains follows, all from one sample in a study of T and B cells in COVID-19 patients. TCRdb redid the calling of the multiplex PCR reads with MiXCR, one entry per CDR3 protein. The profile shows about 9,300 distinct CDR3 sequences, approximately 37% of them singletons. The source material was blood. These receptors originate from a human donor with active COVID-19. The CDR3 runs from the conserved cysteine through the conserved F or W. D genes are given only for firm matches. Clone size is shown for a subset of rows, as once, few, many or a class of expanded clone.

J | D | V | length | size | DNA | CDR3
TRBJ2-7 | - | TRBV5-4 | 14 | once | TGTGCCAGCAGCAATACAGTAGCCTCCTACGAGCAGTACTTC | CASSNTVASYEQYF
TRBJ2-1 | TRBD1 | TRBV7-3 | 14 | once | TGTGCCAGCAGTCCCGGGACAGGGTACAATGAGCAGTTCTTC | CASSPGTGYNEQFF
TRBJ2-2 | - | TRBV29-1 | 15 | medium-sized | TGCAGCGTTGAAGTTCAGGGTAAAGGCACCGGGGAGCTGTTTTTT | CSVEVQGKGTGELFF
TRBJ1-2 | TRBD1 | TRBV5-1 | 15 | - | TGCGCCAGCAGCTTGGATCAGGGGGCTAGCTATGGCTACACCTTC | CASSLDQGASYGYTF
TRBJ1-1 | TRBD1 | TRBV19 | 13 | - | TGTGCCAGTATTGGAGGGGGCGGGACTGAAGCTTTCTTT | CASIGGGGTEAFF
TRBJ2-2 | - | TRBV29-1 | 13 | medium-sized | TGCAGCGCGGGGGGGACAGGGTCCGGGGAGCTGTTTTTT | CSAGGTGSGELFF
TRBJ1-1 | - | TRBV29-1 | 12 | - | TGCAGCGTGGGGTATGGAGGGCCTGAAGCTTTCTTT | CSVGYGGPEAFF
TRBJ2-7 | - | TRBV6-5 | 13 | - | TGTGCCGCCGGAGGGCGGCCGATCTACGAGCAGTACTTC | CAAGGRPIYEQYF
TRBJ1-1 | - | TRBV6-5 | 13 | - | TGTGCCAGCAGTGTGGAAAGGGCCACTGAAGCTTTCTTT | CASSVERATEAFF
TRBJ2-5 | - | TRBV27 | 16 | - | TGTGCCAGCAGGCTTGGAGGGGAGCGGTGGCCGGAGACCCAGTACTTC | CASRLGGERWPETQYF
TRBJ1-2 | - | TRBV11-1 | 13 | - | TGTGCCAGCAGCTTAGCCCTGGAAAATGGCTACACCTTC | CASSLALENGYTF
TRBJ1-2 | - | TRBV4-3 | 15 | once | TGCGCCAGCAGCCAAGGGGAGACAGGCACTTATGGCTACACCTTC | CASSQGETGTYGYTF